This entry concerns a single T cell receptor beta chain. The data were taken from a study of patients and donors after allogeneic stem cell transplantation. The CDR3 runs 17 residues. V lost 8 bases and J lost 0, with 20 bases in between. Germline lookup yields CDR1 MNHGY and CDR2 SVAAGI. TCRdb re-called the RT-PCR reads with MiXCR, one entry per CDR3 protein. The sample comprises approximately 200,000 distinct CDR3 sequences, 41% of which are singletons, and 33% rests with the top ten. The chain recombines TRBV6-9 with TRBJ1-3; possible D gene TRBD1, 5 bases. This clonotype was obtained from a human donor who was either an allogeneic HSCT recipient or a stem cell or donor lymphocyte infusion donor (not recorded which). It is not recorded whose cells these are; they may come from a transplant donor. The sequenced material came from blood, either unsorted or a sorted T cell fraction (not recorded which). Here the CDR3 DNA reads TGTGCCAGCGGCGGGACGGCCAAGAAGGGCTCTGGAAACACCATATATTTT. It codes for CASGGTAKKGSGNTIYF.